The sequence of this TCR beta chain was determined in a study of T cells after yellow fever vaccination. General observations from the study: Reappearance after the booster was observed for most primary-vaccination clones (roughly 95% CD4, about 90% CD8). The secondary response was weaker but peaked faster, day 5 versus 15.

V dropped 4 bases and J dropped 4 bases, with 10 bases sitting between them. Germline loops: CDR1 LGHNA, CDR2 YSLEER. CDR3 length equals 13 residues. This clonotype was counted a few times. Its target is not known. 5'RACE template switching generated TCR cDNA, adding a universal primer site and UMIs. TCRdb fed the 5' RACE reads into MiXCR, producing one record per CDR3 protein. The top ten hold around 0.49% of the sample, which has approximately 260,000 distinct CDR3 sequences, over 10% seen once. The sequence derives from a man aged 25-45 years who received the YFV17D yellow fever vaccine. The sequenced sample was CD4+ T cells sorted from PBMCs, obtained 45 days after the yellow fever booster vaccination. The chain is built from TRBV4-3 and TRBJ1-1; D unresolved. As DNA, the CDR3 is TGCGCCAGCAGCCCCGAGGGCGGCACTGAAGCTTTCTTT. This codes for CASSPEGGTEAFF.